These 30 T cell receptor beta chains were sequenced from one sample in a study of shared clonotypes between healthy human individuals. Positively selected for CCR7, the CD45RO-negative cells used as naive CD8 cells excluded terminally differentiated effector memory CD45RA+ cells. The protocol was immunoSEQ multiplex PCR, while the TCRdb copy is restricted to in-frame clones and leaves out a portion. The table includes over 750,000 clones, 96% detected once. Sequencing was done on a sample of naive CD8+ T cells sorted from blood. The receptors originated from a man younger than 40 in good health.

The chain joins TRBV10-3 to TRBJ1-1; D call uncertain. This CDR3 contains 15 residues. Germline-derived CDR1 and CDR2 are ENHRY and SYGVKD. V was cut by 0 bases and J by 0 bases, with 8 bases left in between. Written as DNA, the CDR3 is TGTGCCATCAGTGAGTCTAGCGGCGTGAACACTGAAGCTTTCTTT. Translated: CAISESSGVNTEAFF.

V and J are TRBV28 and TRBJ2-3; D is unresolved. In germline, CDR1 is MDHEN, CDR2 SYDVKM. The CDR3 covers 14 residues. The V gene lost 2 bases and the J gene lost 2 bases, with 8 bases spanning the gap. CDR3: CASSLLIHTDTQYF. The CDR3 DNA reads TGTGCCAGCAGTTTACTTATCCACACAGATACGCAGTATTTT.

The genes are TRBV27 and TRBJ2-1; the D gene is possibly TRBD1 (5 bases). Trimming removed 7 bases at V and 8 bases at J, with 12 bases between. The germline V gene has CDR1 MNHEY and CDR2 SMNVEV (reference sequence). CDR3 size: 12 residues. CDR3 DNA sequence: TGTGCCAGCACGCAGGGTGGGCATGAGCAGTTCTTC. Translated: CASTQGGHEQFF.

V and J are TRBV7-9 and TRBJ2-3; D gene ambiguous. Germline V gives CDR1 SEHNR, CDR2 FQNEAQ (reference sequence). This CDR3 spans 13 amino acids. Trimming took 1 base from V and 4 from J, leaving 6 bases between them. This CDR3 is CASSLDPPDTQYF. Here the CDR3 DNA reads TGTGCCAGCAGCTTAGACCCTCCAGATACGCAGTATTTT.

This clone was counted once. The chain combines TRBV7-9 with TRBJ2-1, with D perhaps given as TRBD1 or TRBD2 (6 bases each). V lost 5 bases to trimming and J lost 15 bases, with 20 bases between them. The CDR3 is made up of 13 amino acids. Germline CDR1 reads SEHNR; CDR2 reads FQNEAQ (reference sequence). CDR3 coding DNA: TGTGCCAGCAGCCCGGGGGCGCCATCCTGGGGGTTCTTC. Translated: CASSPGAPSWGFF.

The V and J genes are TRBV27 and TRBJ2-7; D remains unclear. Per the germline V gene, CDR1 is MNHEY and CDR2 is SMNVEV (reference sequence). There are 14 residues in the CDR3. Trimming stripped 4 bases from V and 5 bases from J, with 15 bases between. CDR3 amino acids: CASSSSPSTDEQYF. In nucleotides, the CDR3 is TGTGCCAGCAGTTCGTCACCAAGTACCGACGAGCAGTACTTC.

The chain links TRBV7-9 to TRBJ2-3; D may be TRBD1 (6 bases). Germline V CDR1 and CDR2: SEHNR, FQNEAQ (reference sequence). The CDR3 loop spans 15 amino acids. V lost 1 base to trimming and J lost 3 bases, with 11 bases between them. CDR3: CASSLVTGSTDTQYF. The DNA for the CDR3 is TGTGCCAGCAGCTTAGTTACAGGGAGTACAGATACGCAGTATTTT.

The chain is built from TRBV28 and TRBJ2-5, with a possible D match to TRBD2 (6 bases). The CDR3 runs 12 residues. The V gene lost 4 bases and the J gene lost 5 bases, with 8 bases spanning the gap. Germline CDR1 and CDR2: MDHEN and SYDVKM. The CDR3 DNA sequence: TGTGCCAGCAGTTGGAGGGGCGAGACCCAGTACTTC. Translated: CASSWRGETQYF.

The J gene is TRBJ2-3, the V gene TRBV27; tentative D call: TRBD1 (5 bases). V lost 5 bases, J lost 0 bases, and 9 bases lay in between. CDR3 length equals 14 residues. Germline assignment: CDR1 MNHEY and CDR2 SMNVEV (reference sequence). The CDR3: CASSQGFSTDTQYF. CDR3 nucleotide sequence: TGTGCCAGCAGTCAGGGATTTAGCACAGATACGCAGTATTTT.

Written as DNA, the CDR3 is TGTGCCAGCAGCGTAGCGGGGGGGGCCGTACAGCCCCAGCATTTT. Protein: CASSVAGGAVQPQHF. The chain couples TRBV9 to TRBJ1-5, with D perhaps TRBD1 (6 bases). The CDR3 is made up of 15 amino acids. Trimming shortened V by 0 bases and J by 7 bases, and 14 bases separated the two germline ends. Germline V lookup: CDR1 SGDLS, CDR2 YYNGEE.

The V gene is TRBV7-9, the J gene TRBJ1-3, with TRBD1 as a possible D gene (5 bases). The CDR3 runs 16 residues. CDR1 is SEHNR, CDR2 FQNEAQ, per germline (reference sequence). The V gene lost 2 bases and the J gene lost 0 bases, with 11 bases spanning the gap. DNA of the CDR3: TGTGCCAGCAGCTTAACCGGGACGACCTCTGGAAACACCATATATTTT. It codes for CASSLTGTTSGNTIYF.

This clone occurred once. This rearrangement joins TRBV12-5 to TRBJ2-3; D possibly corresponds to TRBD1 (6 bases). This CDR3 spans 11 amino acids. V lost 8 bases to trimming and J lost 6 bases, with 9 bases between them. CDR1 is LGHNT and CDR2 is FRNRAP in the germline V gene. The CDR3 loop is CASQQGDTQYF. The CDR3 bases are TGTGCTAGTCAGCAGGGGGATACGCAGTATTTT.

The chain couples TRBV7-6 to TRBJ2-1; D is unclear. The CDR3 totals 13 residues. Germline loops: CDR1 SGHVS, CDR2 FNYEAQ. The V end lost 5 bases, the J end lost 6 bases, and 11 bases lay between the germline ends. The CDR3 DNA follows: TGTGCCAGCAGCCCCAGGCCAACCAATGAGCAGTTCTTC. The encoded protein is CASSPRPTNEQFF. Using reference TRBV7-6 and TRBJ2-1 for the parts outside the CDR3, the full variable domain is GAGVSQSPRYKVTKRGQDVALRCDPISGHVSLYWYRQALGQGPEFLTYFNYEAQQDKSGLPNDRFSAERPEGSISTLTIQRTEQRDSAMYRCASSPRPTNEQFFGPGTRLTVL.

The chain uses TRBV15 and TRBJ2-5; 8 bases line up with TRBD2. The V gene's germline CDR1 is LNHNV and CDR2 YYDKDF (reference sequence). Trimming cost V 0 bases and J 5 bases; bases outside gene matches: 20. CDR3 length: 20 residues. The CDR3 region is CATSRDLEFKRERLQETQYF. The CDR3, as DNA: TGTGCCACCAGCAGAGATCTCGAATTTAAGCGGGAGAGGTTACAGGAGACCCAGTACTTC.

CDR3 nucleotide sequence: TGCGCCGCGGGTCAGGGCGCGGGTCAGCCCCAGCATTTT. This gives the protein CAAGQGAGQPQHF. This chain connects TRBV4-1 to TRBJ1-5; TRBD1 is a possible D gene (5 bases). Germline-derived CDR1 and CDR2 are MGHRA and YSYEKL. The CDR3 loop spans 13 amino acids. Between the trimmed V and J ends, which lost 11 bases and 6 bases, there was a span of 17 bases.

The V call is TRBV28, the J call TRBJ2-7; 8 bases line up with TRBD2. This CDR3 spans 14 amino acids. CDR1 and CDR2 (germline): MDHEN, SYDVKM. V gave up 5 bases and J gave up 5 bases; unmatched junction bases: 8. The CDR3 reads CASSPRSGSNEQYF. CDR3 DNA sequence: TGTGCCAGCAGTCCGAGAAGCGGGAGTAACGAGCAGTACTTC.

V and J are TRBV5-5 and TRBJ1-2, with 10 nucleotides matching TRBD1. The CDR3 is made up of 14 amino acids. Germline trimming cut 4 bases from V and 4 bases from J; bases unmatched to any gene: 4. Germline CDR1 and CDR2: SGHKS and YYEKEE (reference sequence). This CDR3 is CASSEGQGVYGYTF. The CDR3 coding sequence is TGTGCCAGCAGCGAAGGACAGGGGGTCTATGGCTACACCTTC.

The chain employs TRBV4-1 and TRBJ1-1; D is possibly TRBD1 (6 bases). Germline CDR1 is MGHRA and CDR2 is YSYEKL. The CDR3 length is 15 residues. V was trimmed by 5 bases and J by 3 bases, leaving 16 bases between them. The CDR3 coding sequence is TGCGCCAGCAGCGAGGCCGGGGGCTGGGACACTGAAGCTTTCTTT. This encodes CASSEAGGWDTEAFF.

The gene calls are TRBV4-3 and TRBJ2-7; TRBD1 aligns across 9 bases. Germline assignment: CDR1 LGHNA and CDR2 YSLEER. This CDR3 has 15 residues. V was pared by 4 bases and J by 2 bases, with 6 bases of the junction left unmatched. CDR3 sequence: CASSRGDRETYEQYF. The DNA for the CDR3 is TGCGCCAGCAGCCGTGGGGACAGGGAGACCTACGAGCAGTACTTC.

V is TRBV27 and J is TRBJ2-1; 13 nucleotides line up with TRBD2. The CDR3 sequence is 15 residues long. V lost 5 bases and J lost 8; bases outside the gene matches: 6. The germline gives CDR1 MNHEY, CDR2 SMNVEV (reference sequence). DNA of the CDR3: TGTGCCAGCAGTAAAGGGACTAGCGGGACTGATGAGCAGTTCTTC. Amino acid sequence: CASSKGTSGTDEQFF.

The chain links TRBV28 to TRBJ2-5, with 7 nucleotides matching TRBD2. Trimming removed 3 bases from V and 5 bases from J; junction bases left unmatched: 6. Germline values: CDR1 MDHEN, CDR2 SYDVKM. CDR3 length equals 14 residues. In DNA, the CDR3 is TGTGCCAGCAGTTTGTGGACTAGTCAGGAGACCCAGTACTTC. Amino acid sequence: CASSLWTSQETQYF.

The gene calls are TRBV23-1 and TRBJ1-5; possibly TRBD1 for D (5 bases). TRBV23-1 is an open reading frame whose function is uncertain. Trimming removed 5 bases from V and 3 bases from J, with 11 bases in between. The CDR3 runs 14 residues. The CDR3 protein is CASSSGGHNQPQHF. CDR3 in DNA: TGCGCCAGCAGTTCCGGCGGACACAATCAGCCCCAGCATTTT.

This rearrangement joins TRBV4-3 to TRBJ2-2; TRBD2 agrees at 8 bases. The germline gives CDR1 LGHNA, CDR2 YSLEER. Unmatched junction bases numbered 5, after V lost 2 bases and J lost 6 bases. The CDR3 is 15 residues long. CDR3 residues: CASSQRAGESGELFF. CDR3 DNA: TGCGCCAGCAGCCAACGAGCGGGGGAATCCGGGGAGCTGTTTTTT.

This chain links TRBV4-1 with TRBJ2-7; the match to TRBD2 covers 7 bases. The V gene's germline CDR1 is MGHRA and CDR2 YSYEKL. The V segment lost 0 bases and the J segment 3 bases; nucleotides outside the gene matches: 11. The length of the CDR3 is 17 residues. The CDR3 bases are TGCGCCAGCAGCCAAGATTCGAGACTAGCCGCCCTCTACGAGCAGTACTTC. Protein: CASSQDSRLAALYEQYF.

The chain uses TRBV6-6 and TRBJ2-1; the D gene could be TRBD1 or TRBD2 (5 bases each). V lost 3 bases, J lost 7 bases, and 7 bases lay in between. Germline V gives CDR1 MNHNY, CDR2 SVGAGI (reference sequence). This CDR3 comprises 12 residues. CDR3 sequence (DNA): TGTGCCAGCAGTTATGGGGGAAATGAGCAGTTCTTC. It translates to CASSYGGNEQFF.

V usage is TRBV7-8 and J usage is TRBJ1-1, with D unresolved. The ends were cut back, 5 bases at V and 2 bases at J, with 9 bases in the middle. Germline values: CDR1 SGHVS, CDR2 FQNEAQ. This CDR3 has 13 amino acids. The CDR3 here is CASSHLGNTEAFF. CDR3 nucleotide sequence: TGTGCCAGCAGCCACCTGGGAAACACTGAAGCTTTCTTT.

The chain joins TRBV7-9 to TRBJ2-7; D remains unclear. Germline V gene data show CDR1 as SEHNR and CDR2 as FQNEAQ (reference sequence). This CDR3 is built from 11 residues. V lost 4 bases to trimming and J lost 6 bases, with 7 bases between them. CDR3 amino acids: CASSSRAEQYF. CDR3 in DNA: TGTGCCAGCAGCTCTCGGGCCGAGCAGTACTTC.

This clone has just a few counts. Other DNA sequences of this sample code for an identical CDR3. This chain joins TRBV7-9 and TRBJ2-1; D is ambiguous. The germline V gene has CDR1 SEHNR and CDR2 FQNEAQ (reference sequence). This CDR3 comprises 12 residues. Trimming cost V 1 base and J 6 bases, with 4 bases left between them. The CDR3 reads CASSLEVNEQFF. In DNA form, the CDR3 reads TGTGCCAGCAGCTTAGAGGTCAATGAGCAGTTCTTC.

The chain combines TRBV27 with TRBJ1-1, with 7 bases fitting TRBD1. Germline lookup yields CDR1 MNHEY and CDR2 SMNVEV (reference sequence). This CDR3 comprises 15 residues. Germline trimming cut 6 bases from V and 7 bases from J; bases unmatched to any gene: 14. The DNA for the CDR3 is TGTGCCAGCAGCCCCAGGACAGGTTATGTTGATGAAGCTTTCTTT. It codes for CASSPRTGYVDEAFF.

A note on this clone: Other DNA sequences in this specimen translate into the identical CDR3. The J gene is TRBJ2-7, the V gene TRBV6-5; D is undetermined. This CDR3 has 11 residues. The ends were cut back, 0 bases at V and 7 bases at J, with 4 bases in the middle. Germline V gives CDR1 MNHEY, CDR2 SVGAGI. CDR3 region: CASSYSTEQYF. DNA of the CDR3: TGTGCCAGCAGTTACTCGACGGAGCAGTACTTC.